This is a list of T cell receptor beta chains from one sample in a study of a mutant IDH1 vaccine in newly diagnosed glioma. Their cognate antigens are unknown. Sequencing was performed with immunoSEQ multiplex PCR; in TCRdb, only in-frame clones are kept and a portion is missing. The table has roughly 60,000 clones, about 84% seen once. The source was PBMCs, collected from a glioma patient whose treatment included an IDH1 peptide vaccine. The receptors come from a man in his thirties or forties with glioma. Each CDR3 is given with its conserved first and last residue. The D gene is left open where the match is weak. The size field is filled for only some rows; it gives once, few, many or a size class.

v_call	j_call	d_call	clone_size	cdr3_aa	cdr3_nt
TRBV19	TRBJ2-2	TRBD1	-	CASKPGQGATGELFF	TGTGCCTCAAAACCGGGACAGGGGGCAACGGGGGAGCTGTTTTTT
TRBV20-1	TRBJ1-1	TRBD1	-	CSSRTGKAFF	TGCAGTTCCCGGACAGGAAAAGCTTTCTTT
TRBV7-2	TRBJ1-2	TRBD1	-	CASSRQGTYGYTF	TGTGCCAGCAGCCGACAGGGAACATATGGCTACACCTTC
TRBV28	TRBJ1-3	TRBD1	-	CASSPQGYRGPGNTIYF	TGTGCCAGCAGTCCCCAGGGGTATAGGGGGCCTGGAAACACCATATATTTT
TRBV28	TRBJ2-3	TRBD2	-	CASIPFEGLAGDTQYF	TGTGCCAGCATCCCGTTCGAGGGACTAGCGGGAGATACGCAGTATTTT
TRBV18	TRBJ2-2	-	-	CASSPTDQTTGELFF	TGTGCCAGCTCACCGACGGACCAAACCACCGGGGAGCTGTTTTTT
TRBV5-1	TRBJ1-1	TRBD1	-	CASSEGQAMNTEAFF	TGCGCCAGCAGCGAGGGACAGGCTATGAACACTGAAGCTTTCTTT
TRBV10-2	TRBJ2-2	-	-	CASSAYTGWDTGELFF	TGCGCCAGCAGTGCCTACACAGGGTGGGACACCGGGGAGCTGTTTTTT
TRBV4-3	TRBJ2-7	TRBD2	-	CASSQGLAGGGRYEQYF	TGCGCCAGCAGCCAAGGACTAGCGGGGGGCGGCCGCTACGAGCAGTACTTC
TRBV10-3	TRBJ2-5	TRBD2	once	CAISVKVAGGKETQYF	TGTGCCATCAGTGTCAAGGTAGCGGGAGGAAAAGAGACCCAGTACTTC
TRBV4-1	TRBJ1-5	-	-	CASATTLVVGNQPQHF	TGCGCCAGCGCCACCACCTTGGTGGTCGGCAATCAGCCCCAGCATTTT
TRBV18	TRBJ1-2	-	-	CASSPVDPAGYGYTF	TGTGCCAGCTCCCCCGTAGACCCCGCGGGGTATGGCTACACCTTC
TRBV6-1	TRBJ1-3	TRBD1	-	CASRGSTGSGNTIYF	TGTGCCAGCAGAGGATCGACAGGGTCTGGAAACACCATATATTTT
TRBV6-5	TRBJ1-6	-	-	CASSYPGSPLHF	TGTGCCAGCAGTTACCCGGGGTCACCCCTCCACTTT
TRBV7-9	TRBJ1-1	-	once	CASSLLNTEAFF	TGTGCCAGCAGCTTGCTGAACACTGAAGCTTTCTTT
TRBV5-8	TRBJ1-1	-	-	CASSLTGRVAEAFF	TGTGCCAGCAGCTTGACAGGAAGGGTTGCCGAAGCTTTCTTT
TRBV28	TRBJ1-5	-	-	CASRRVNQPQHF	TGTGCCAGCCGTCGAGTGAATCAGCCCCAGCATTTT